This TCR beta chain was found in a study of T cells in Graves' hyperthyroidism and ophthalmopathy. Study-wide results and caveats: Ophthalmopathy and stable hyperthyroidism were told apart by a 13 V-J model.

Researchers took RNA transcripts and amplified the TCR beta CDR3 regions from them. First-round RT-PCR targeting the TCR CDR3 was performed with the HTBI primer set. TCRdb passed the multiplex PCR reads through MiXCR, listing each CDR3 protein once. There are about 420,000 distinct CDR3 sequences in the sample; more than 15% occur only once, and around 7.3% lies in the top ten. In making diagnoses, clinical symptoms, serum thyroxine and TRAb, thyroid ultrasound and orbital computed tomography were all used. Germline assignment: CDR1 DFQATT and CDR2 SNEGSKA (reference sequence). V lost 0 bases, J lost 4 bases, and 6 bases stayed unmatched. The CDR3 runs to 14 residues. This clonotype was counted ten times or more. Antigen: not known.

This TCR was recovered from a woman between 18 and 30 years old with Graves' hyperthyroidism. The sequencing input was blood. The chain has TRBV20-1 and TRBJ2-7; 7 bases match TRBD2. CDR3 sequence: CSAREVGGIYEQYF. The CDR3 region has the DNA TGCAGTGCTAGAGAAGTGGGAGGGATATACGAGCAGTACTTC.